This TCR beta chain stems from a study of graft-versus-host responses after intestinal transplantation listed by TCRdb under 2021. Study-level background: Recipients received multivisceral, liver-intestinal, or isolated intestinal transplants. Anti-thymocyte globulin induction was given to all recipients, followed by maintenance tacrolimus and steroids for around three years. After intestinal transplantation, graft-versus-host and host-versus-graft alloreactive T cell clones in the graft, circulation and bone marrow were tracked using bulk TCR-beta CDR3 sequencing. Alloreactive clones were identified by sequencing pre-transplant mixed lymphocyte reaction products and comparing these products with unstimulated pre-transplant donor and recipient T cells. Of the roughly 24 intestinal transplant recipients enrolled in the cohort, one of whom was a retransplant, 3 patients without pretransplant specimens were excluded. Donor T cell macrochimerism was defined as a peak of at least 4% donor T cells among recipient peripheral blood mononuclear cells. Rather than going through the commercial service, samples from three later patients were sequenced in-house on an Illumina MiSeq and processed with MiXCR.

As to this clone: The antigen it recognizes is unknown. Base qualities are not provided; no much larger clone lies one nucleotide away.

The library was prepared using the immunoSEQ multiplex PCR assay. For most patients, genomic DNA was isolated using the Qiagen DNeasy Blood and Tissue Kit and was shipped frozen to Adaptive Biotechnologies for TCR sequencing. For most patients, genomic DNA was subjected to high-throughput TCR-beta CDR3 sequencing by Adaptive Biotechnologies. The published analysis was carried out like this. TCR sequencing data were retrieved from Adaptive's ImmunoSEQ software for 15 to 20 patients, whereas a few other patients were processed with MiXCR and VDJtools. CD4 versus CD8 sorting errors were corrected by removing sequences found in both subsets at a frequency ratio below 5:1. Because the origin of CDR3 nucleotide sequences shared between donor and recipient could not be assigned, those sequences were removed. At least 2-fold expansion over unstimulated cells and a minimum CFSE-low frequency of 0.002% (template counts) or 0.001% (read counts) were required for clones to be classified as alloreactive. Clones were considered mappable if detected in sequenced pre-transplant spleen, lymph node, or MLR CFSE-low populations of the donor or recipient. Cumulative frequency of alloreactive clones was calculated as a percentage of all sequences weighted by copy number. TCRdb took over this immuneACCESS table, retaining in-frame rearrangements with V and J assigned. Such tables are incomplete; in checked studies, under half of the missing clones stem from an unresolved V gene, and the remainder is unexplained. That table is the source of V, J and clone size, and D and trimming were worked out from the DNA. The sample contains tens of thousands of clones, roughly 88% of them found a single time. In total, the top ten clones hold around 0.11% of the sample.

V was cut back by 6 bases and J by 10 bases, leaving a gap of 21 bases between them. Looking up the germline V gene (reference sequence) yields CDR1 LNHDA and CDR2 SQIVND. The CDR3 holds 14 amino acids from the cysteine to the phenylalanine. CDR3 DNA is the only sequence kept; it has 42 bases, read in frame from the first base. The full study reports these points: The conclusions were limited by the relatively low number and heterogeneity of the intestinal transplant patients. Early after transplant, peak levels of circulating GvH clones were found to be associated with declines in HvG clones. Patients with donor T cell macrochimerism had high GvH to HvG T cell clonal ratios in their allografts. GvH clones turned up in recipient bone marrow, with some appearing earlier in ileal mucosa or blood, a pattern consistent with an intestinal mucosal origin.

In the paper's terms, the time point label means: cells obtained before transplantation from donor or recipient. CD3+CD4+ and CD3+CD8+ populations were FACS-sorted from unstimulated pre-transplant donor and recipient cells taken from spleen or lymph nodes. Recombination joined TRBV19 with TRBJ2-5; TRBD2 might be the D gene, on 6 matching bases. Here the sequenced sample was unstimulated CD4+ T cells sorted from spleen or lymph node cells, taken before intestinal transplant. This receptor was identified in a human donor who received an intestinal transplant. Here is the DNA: TGTGCCAGTAGCCCGGGACTCCTCTTAGGGGACCAGTACTTC. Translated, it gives CASSPGLLLGDQYF.